The rows below give T cell receptor beta chains drawn from one sample of a study of blood T cell repertoires in COVID-19. TCRdb's copy holds only in-frame clones and misses some; the assay was immunoSEQ multiplex PCR. The sample records approximately 150,000 clones, over 75% being singletons. The source material was PBMCs or T cells enriched from blood (not recorded which). These receptor sequences come from a man aged 45-65 years in a cohort exposed to, infected with or recovered from COVID-19 (not recorded which). The CDR3 runs from the conserved cysteine through the conserved F or W. A D gene is named only where the DNA matches it firmly. Size tells how often a clone was seen (once, few, many) or the class of an expanded clone, and some rows leave it out.

D gene | V gene | CDR3 length | clone size | CDR3 protein
- | TRBV19 | 16 | - | CAKFTAGRPSTDTQYF
- | TRBV13 | 17 | - | CASSFRTGRALPSKQYF
- | TRBV19 | 15 | - | CASSPRERVSSPLHF
- | TRBV28 | 16 | - | CASSFRVGDPTGELFF
TRBD2 | TRBV3-1/TRBV3-2 | 17 | - | CASSFSTGTSATGELFF
- | TRBV12-3/TRBV12-4 | 12 | few | CASSGGDQPQHF
- | TRBV6-5 | 15 | - | CASSYSRRGDEKLFF
TRBD2 | TRBV7-2 | 16 | few | CASSLSNGLAAGELFF
TRBD1 | TRBV7-8 | 16 | - | CASSNPGTGRTDTQYF
- | TRBV6-2/TRBV6-3 | 13 | once | CASSYYQDGGYTF
TRBD2 | TRBV24-1 | 17 | - | CATSDNPGTSQTGELFF
TRBD1 | TRBV6-2/TRBV6-3 | 15 | - | CASSYEAGGPNEQYF
TRBD2 | TRBV19 | 17 | once | CASSISAGGLTYNEQFF
- | TRBV3-1/TRBV3-2 | 15 | - | CASSQGPGAVYRQYF
TRBD1 | TRBV19 | 15 | - | CASSEGTGHRYGYTF
- | TRBV5-6 | 16 | - | CASSPGTFSGANVLTF
TRBD2 | TRBV3-1/TRBV3-2 | 15 | few | CASASTAGGRSEQFF
- | TRBV18 | 14 | - | CASSPLGQGYGYTF
TRBD1 | TRBV28 | 16 | few | CASGADPGQGINEQFF
TRBD1 | TRBV19 | 16 | - | CASNPGQGTPSTEAFF
TRBD1 | TRBV28 | 15 | - | CASRGGQGIISPLHF
- | TRBV18 | 13 | - | CASSRGGDQPQHF
- | TRBV5-1 | 15 | - | CASSLGGAGKNIQYF
TRBD2 | TRBV19 | 16 | - | CASREAGTSGSNEQYF
- | TRBV7-6 | 16 | - | CASIPIPGHRNTEAFF
TRBD2 | TRBV10-3 | 17 | - | CAISGLAGVRGYNEQFF
TRBD2 | TRBV13 | 17 | - | CASSLASGSRGTGELFF
TRBD1 | TRBV5-6 | 15 | once | CASSSTGGYQETQYF
- | TRBV19 | 15 | - | CASSIGSAGLTEAFF